The 13 T cell receptor beta chains listed next were all sequenced from one sample in a study of human T cells and chemical hapten exposure. TCRdb re-derived calls from the RACE reads in MiXCR, one entry per CDR3 protein. The data contain about 260,000 distinct CDR3 sequences, about 8.6% of them singletons. Indicated time point: pre-sensitization, week 0. Noted treatment: therapeutic diphenylcyclopropenone sensitization with weekly scalp DPC. The sequencing here drew on whole blood, taken in connection with sensitization to the hapten diphenylcyclopropenone (DPC). The receptors here all came from a woman aged 40 to 49 with alopecia areata. Some clones in this sample may be carry-over from other donors' samples.

Many counts were recorded for this clonotype. The chain combines TRBV7-2 with TRBJ1-5; D gene unclear. Germline V gene data show CDR1 as SGHTA and CDR2 as FQGNSA. V was clipped by 1 base and J by 4 bases, with 5 bases between them. The CDR3 contains 13 residues. The CDR3 DNA reads as TGTGCCAGCAGCTTAGGGCAGAATCAGCCCCAGCATTTT. This sequence encodes CASSLGQNQPQHF.

The gene calls are TRBV10-3 and TRBJ2-7; D is unresolved. V gave up 6 bases and J gave up 6 bases, with 9 bases separating them. The CDR3 has 11 amino acids. Germline CDR1 is ENHRY and CDR2 is SYGVKD. The DNA of the CDR3 is TGTGCCATCAGGGTAGGCAGCGAGCAGTACTTC. It specifies CAIRVGSEQYF.

This clonotype was recorded a few times. The chain couples TRBV5-1 to TRBJ2-1, with D possibly TRBD1 on 5 matching bases. The V gene lost 0 bases and the J gene lost 3 bases, with 10 bases spanning the gap. The length of the CDR3 is 15 residues. Germline lookup yields CDR1 SGHRS and CDR2 YFSETQ. CDR3 nucleotide sequence: TGCGCCAGCAGCTTGGAAGGGGCCGTCTACAATGAGCAGTTCTTC. Encoded protein: CASSLEGAVYNEQFF.

The chain's CDR3 is CASSLSGGLSSATQYF. CDR3 nucleotides: TGTGCCAGCAGTCTATCGGGGGGGCTGAGTTCGGCGACCCAGTACTTC. The rearrangement uses TRBV12-3 or TRBV12-4 and TRBJ2-5, with TRBD2 matching 8 bases. The CDR3 contains 16 residues. The V and J ends lost 5 bases and 7 bases, in that order; junction bases with no gene match: 15.

A single count supports this clonotype. The chain combines TRBV9 with TRBJ2-6; a weak D match, TRBD1 (6 bases). CDR3 length: 18 amino acids. Trimming stripped 3 bases from V and 0 bases from J, with 16 bases between. The V gene's germline CDR1 is SGDLS and CDR2 YYNGEE. CDR3 sequence (DNA): TGTGCCAGCAGCGGGACAGAAAACCCTTCCTCTGGGGCCAACGTCCTGACTTTC. Encoded protein: CASSGTENPSSGANVLTF.

The chain combines TRBV7-2 with TRBJ1-1; tentative D call: TRBD1 (6 bases). V was clipped by 0 bases and J by 0 bases, with 11 bases between them. Germline V lookup: CDR1 SGHTA, CDR2 FQGNSA. This CDR3 contains 16 residues. This CDR3 reads CASSLAGGPMNTEAFF. CDR3 coding DNA: TGTGCCAGCAGCTTAGCGGGGGGCCCCATGAACACTGAAGCTTTCTTT.

A note on this clonotype: At one of its ends the junction is not consistent with the germline gene, which may arise from a read error. The chain joins TRBV28 to TRBJ2-5; 10 positions match TRBD1. This CDR3 region has 16 residues. Germline V CDR1 and CDR2: MDHEN, SYDVKM. CDR3 DNA: TGTGCCAGCAGCTCATCCCGGGACAGGGGTAAAGAGCCCCAGTACTTC. Amino acid sequence: CASSSSRDRGKEPQYF.

This clonotype showed up many times. The rearrangement uses TRBV9 and TRBJ2-5; 11 bases align to TRBD2. The CDR3 has 14 amino acids. Losses at the gene ends were 1 base for V and 5 bases for J; bases not matched to a gene: 1. Germline V gene lookup returns CDR1 SGDLS and CDR2 YYNGEE. The CDR3 is CASSVTSGSETQYF. CDR3 sequence (DNA): TGTGCCAGCAGCGTAACTAGCGGGAGCGAGACCCAGTACTTC.

The chain uses TRBV4-1 and TRBJ2-3; 7 bases line up with TRBD2. With V trimmed by 4 bases and J by 4 bases, 8 bases remained unmatched. Looked up from germline, CDR1 is MGHRA and CDR2 is YSYEKL. The CDR3 consists of 15 residues. Here the CDR3 reads CASSPGLGWADTQYF. The CDR3 DNA reads TGCGCCAGCAGCCCTGGACTAGGGTGGGCAGATACGCAGTATTTT.

This clonotype was recorded at least ten times. For the CDR3, the DNA is TGTGCCACCAGCAGAGCGGGAGGGGGCACTGAAGCTTTCTTT. It codes for CATSRAGGGTEAFF. This chain connects TRBV15 to TRBJ1-1; tentatively, D is TRBD1 (6 bases). Germline V CDR1 and CDR2: LNHNV, YYDKDF (reference sequence). Trimming took off 1 base at V and 4 bases at J, with 10 bases between the two ends. This CDR3 comprises 14 residues.

This chain joins TRBV28 and TRBJ1-1; tentative D call: TRBD1 (6 bases). Germline CDR1 reads MDHEN; CDR2 reads SYDVKM. The length of the CDR3 is 13 residues. Deletions cut 6 bases from V and 8 bases from J, with 16 bases between. As DNA, the CDR3 is TGTGCCAGCAGGTCAGGGGTCGGGGGAGAAGCTTTCTTT. Protein: CASRSGVGGEAFF.

This clonotype came up a few times. Written as DNA, the CDR3 is TGCAGTGCTAGAGATGGGAGCGGAAATAGCTCCTACAATGAGCAGTTCTTC. Protein product: CSARDGSGNSSYNEQFF. The chain recombines TRBV20-1 with TRBJ2-1, with a tentative D call TRBD2 (5 bases). V gave up 0 bases and J gave up 0 bases, with 15 bases separating them. CDR1 is DFQATT and CDR2 is SNEGSKA in the germline V gene (reference sequence). The CDR3 is 17 amino acids.

This clonotype has only a few counts. J is TRBJ2-3 and V is TRBV4-3, with D uncertain. V gave up 0 bases and J gave up 1 base, with 11 bases separating them. This CDR3 region has 16 residues. Germline CDR1 LGHNA, CDR2 YSLEER. CDR3 amino acids: CASSQDSAGRTDTQYF. In nucleotides, the CDR3 is TGCGCCAGCAGCCAAGATTCCGCCGGTCGCACAGATACGCAGTATTTT.